These T cell receptor beta chains were read from a single sample in a study of blood T cells in healthy people across ages. TCRdb re-derived calls from the 5' RACE reads in MiXCR, one entry per CDR3 protein. This sample has hundreds of thousands of distinct CDR3 sequences, with around 32% found just once. Specimen: blood. The origin of the receptors is a woman of 80 years or more in good health. Both conserved end residues are part of each CDR3. A D gene is named only where the DNA matches it firmly. Rows may omit the clone size; those that give it use once, few, many or a size class.

>TRBJ2-5|many|-|TRBV6-2/TRBV6-3
TGTGCCAGCACCAATAGGGGTGAACCGCAAGAGACCCAGTACTTC
CASTNRGEPQETQYF
>TRBJ1-2|many|-|TRBV6-5
TGTGCCAGCAGCCGAGGTTTGGACTATGGCTACACCTTC
CASSRGLDYGYTF
>TRBJ1-4|-|-|TRBV12-3/TRBV12-4
TGTGCCAGCAGTCCCGGCCTTCCTAATGAAAAACTGTTTTTT
CASSPGLPNEKLFF
>TRBJ1-2|many|-|TRBV6-2/TRBV6-3
TGTGCCAGCAGTTACGGAACAGGTGGCTACACCTTC
CASSYGTGGYTF
>TRBJ1-5|many|-|TRBV9
TGTGCCAGCAGCGTACAGGGAGGCAATCAGCCCCAGCATTTT
CASSVQGGNQPQHF
>TRBJ1-2|-|TRBD1|TRBV3-1
TGTGCCAGCAGCCAAGATGGGACAGCCGACTATGGCTACACCTTC
CASSQDGTADYGYTF
>TRBJ2-7|many|-|TRBV12-3/TRBV12-4
TGTGCCAGCAGTTTTGGGGGGGCCCCCTACGAGCAGTACTTC
CASSFGGAPYEQYF
>TRBJ1-2|many|-|TRBV11-3
TGTGCCAGCAGCTTTAACCCCGGGACTGCCTATGGCTACACCTTC
CASSFNPGTAYGYTF
>TRBJ1-4|-|-|TRBV9
TGTGCCAGCAGCGTAGGGGTAGGGAAACGGTTTTTT
CASSVGVGKRFF
>TRBJ1-5|few|TRBD1|TRBV6-2/TRBV6-3
TGTGCCAGTAACCCGGGACAGGGTGGCAATCAGCCCCAGCATTTT
CASNPGQGGNQPQHF
>TRBJ2-5|many|TRBD1|TRBV28
TGTGCCAGCAGGTCGACAGGGAATCAAGAGACCCAGTACTTC
CASRSTGNQETQYF
>TRBJ2-1|-|TRBD2|TRBV5-1
TGCGCCAGCCGCTACCCCTTAGCGGGAGCCCCCTACAATGAGCAGTTCTTC
CASRYPLAGAPYNEQFF
>TRBJ1-1|once|-|TRBV6-2/TRBV6-3
TGTGCCACCTCCCTGGGGGGGTGGTTCACTGAAGCTTTCTTT
CATSLGGWFTEAFF
>TRBJ1-5|many|TRBD1|TRBV20-1
TGCAGTGCAAGACAGGGGGGGCAGCCCCAGCATTTT
CSARQGGQPQHF
>TRBJ2-1|few|-|TRBV7-2
TGTGCCAGCTCCACCCAGGGGGGGGGATACAATGAGCAGTTCTTC
CASSTQGGGYNEQFF
>TRBJ2-3|few|-|TRBV27
TGTGCCAGCAGTTTATCGTGGGAAGATACGCAGTATTTT
CASSLSWEDTQYF
>TRBJ1-6|few|TRBD1|TRBV30
TGTGCCTGGAGTGGGACAGGGGGTTTGGGTTCACCCCTCCACTTT
CAWSGTGGLGSPLHF
>TRBJ1-6|many|-|TRBV27
TGTGCCAGCAGTTTATATACGGCCAATAATTCACCCCTCCACTTT
CASSLYTANNSPLHF
>TRBJ1-3|few|-|TRBV6-5
TGTGCCAGCAGGGCGACAGTTGGAAACACCATATATTTT
CASRATVGNTIYF
>TRBJ1-2|few|TRBD1|TRBV9
TGTGCCAGCAGCGTAGCCCCCCGGACAGGGGGCGCTGGGGGCTACACCTTC
CASSVAPRTGGAGGYTF
>TRBJ2-3|many|-|TRBV7-2
TGTGCCAGCAGCTTGGTAGGCGTAGGAGGCACAGATACGCAGTATTTT
CASSLVGVGGTDTQYF
>TRBJ2-2|-|TRBD1|TRBV6-1
TGTGCCAGCAGTGCCCGGACAGGGGAGAACACCGGGGAGCTGTTTTTT
CASSARTGENTGELFF
>TRBJ2-7|-|-|TRBV4-3
TGCGCCAGCAGCCAAGATTCGACTAGTGCCGCCTCCTACTTC
CASSQDSTSAASYF
>TRBJ2-3|many|-|TRBV2
TGTGCCAGCAGTGAAGCGCTTGGCAACACAGATACGCAGTATTTT
CASSEALGNTDTQYF
>TRBJ1-2|-|-|TRBV5-6
TGTGCCAGCAGCTTGGGCAGGGACCATGACTACACCTTC
CASSLGRDHDYTF
>TRBJ2-2|-|TRBD2|TRBV9
TGTGCCAGCAGCGCCGTAGCGGGAGCAACCGGGGAGCGGTTTTTT
CASSAVAGATGERFF
>TRBJ2-1|many|-|TRBV7-9
TGTGCCAGCAGCCTGACTAGTGGTGGGAATGAGCAGTTCTTC
CASSLTSGGNEQFF
>TRBJ2-7|once|TRBD2|TRBV6-5
TGTGCCAGCAGTTACTCGCTAGCGGGACATTGCGAGCAGTACTTC
CASSYSLAGHCEQYF
>TRBJ2-1|many|-|TRBV7-2
TGTGCCAGCAGCTTGGGAGGCAGGGGGGGGGATGAGCAGTTCTTC
CASSLGGRGGDEQFF
>TRBJ2-7|many|-|TRBV20-1
TGCAGTGGGGAAAGGGACATACCCTACGAGCAGTACTTC
CSGERDIPYEQYF
>TRBJ2-3|-|-|TRBV12-3/TRBV12-4
TGTGCCAGCAGTGGAAGAGGAGATACGCAGTATTTT
CASSGRGDTQYF
>TRBJ1-6|many|-|TRBV20-1
TGCAGTGCTAGCGAGCTAGTCTTTAATTCACCCCTCCACTTT
CSASELVFNSPLHF
>TRBJ2-7|many|-|TRBV27
TGTGCCAGCAGTTACGGTCCGCTCAACTACGAGCAGTACTTC
CASSYGPLNYEQYF
>TRBJ1-2|once|-|TRBV5-6
TGTGCCAGCAGCTATGGTATTTGGGGGAGCGGCTACACCTTC
CASSYGIWGSGYTF
>TRBJ2-5|-|TRBD2|TRBV7-2
TGTGCCAGCAGCTTAGCGTTACTAGCGGGAGGCGGCCAAGAGACCCAGTACTTC
CASSLALLAGGGQETQYF
>TRBJ2-1|many|-|TRBV18
TGTGCCAGCTCACGTCGCTTGGGGGCGACCCTCAATGAGCAGTTCTTC
CASSRRLGATLNEQFF
>TRBJ2-1|once|TRBD1|TRBV5-1
TGCGCCAGCACCAGGGGGTGGAATGAGCAGTTCTTC
CASTRGWNEQFF
>TRBJ1-6|-|-|TRBV6-1
TGTGCCAGCAGTGAGGAAGCTAGCTCCTATAATTCACCCCTCCACTTT
CASSEEASSYNSPLHF